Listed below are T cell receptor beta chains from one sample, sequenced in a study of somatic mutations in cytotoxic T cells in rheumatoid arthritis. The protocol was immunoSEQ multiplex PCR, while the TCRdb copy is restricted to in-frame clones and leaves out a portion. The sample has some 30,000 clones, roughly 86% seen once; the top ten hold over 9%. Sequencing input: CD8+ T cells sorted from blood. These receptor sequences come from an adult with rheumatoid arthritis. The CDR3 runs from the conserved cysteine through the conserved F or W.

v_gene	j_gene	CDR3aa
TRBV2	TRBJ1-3	CASRVGNTIYF
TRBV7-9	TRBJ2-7	CASSLSSYEQYF
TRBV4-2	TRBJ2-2	CASSQEWLAGTRGGELFF
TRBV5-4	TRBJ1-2	CASSLGVPNYGYTF
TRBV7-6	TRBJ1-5	CASSFGATQPQHF
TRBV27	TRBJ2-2	CASSFLGLGANTGELFF
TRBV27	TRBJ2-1	CASSLLETGIDEQFF
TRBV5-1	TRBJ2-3	CASSGLAGEVTDTQYF
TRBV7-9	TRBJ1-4	CASNIGPSNEKLFF
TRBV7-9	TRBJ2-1	CASSAGTGGNEQFF